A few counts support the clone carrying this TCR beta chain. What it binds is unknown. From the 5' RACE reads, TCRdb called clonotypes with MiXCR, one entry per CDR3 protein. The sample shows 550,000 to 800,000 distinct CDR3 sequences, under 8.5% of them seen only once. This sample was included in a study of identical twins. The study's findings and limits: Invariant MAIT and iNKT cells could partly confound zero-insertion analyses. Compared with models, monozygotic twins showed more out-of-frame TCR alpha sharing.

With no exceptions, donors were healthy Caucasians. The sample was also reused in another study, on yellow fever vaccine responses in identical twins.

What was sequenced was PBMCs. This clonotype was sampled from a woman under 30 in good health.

The CDR3 nucleotides are TGTGCCAGCAGCACCACAGACAGCACAGATACGCAGTATTTT. This translates into CASSTTDSTDTQYF. The rearrangement joins TRBV7-9 to TRBJ2-3, with D hard to call. Trimming stripped 5 bases from V and 0 bases from J, with 9 bases between. CDR1 is SEHNR, CDR2 FQNEAQ, per germline (reference sequence). This CDR3 contains 14 residues.